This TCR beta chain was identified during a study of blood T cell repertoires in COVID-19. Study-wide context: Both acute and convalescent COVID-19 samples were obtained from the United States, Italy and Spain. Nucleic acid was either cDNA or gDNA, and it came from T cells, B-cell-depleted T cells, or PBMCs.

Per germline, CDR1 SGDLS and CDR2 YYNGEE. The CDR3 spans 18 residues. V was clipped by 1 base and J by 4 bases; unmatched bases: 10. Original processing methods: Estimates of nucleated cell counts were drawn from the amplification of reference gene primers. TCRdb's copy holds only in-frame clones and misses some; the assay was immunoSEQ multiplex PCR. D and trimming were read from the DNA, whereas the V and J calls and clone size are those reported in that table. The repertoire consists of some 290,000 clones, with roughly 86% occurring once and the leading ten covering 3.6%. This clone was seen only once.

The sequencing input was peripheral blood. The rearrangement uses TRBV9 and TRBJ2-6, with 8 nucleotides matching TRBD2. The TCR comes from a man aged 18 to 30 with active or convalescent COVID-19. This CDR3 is CASSVCCGGISGANVLTF. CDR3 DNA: TGTGCCAGCAGCGTATGTTGCGGGGGGATCTCAGGGGCCAACGTCCTGACTTTC. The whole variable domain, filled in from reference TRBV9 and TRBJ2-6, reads DSGVTQTPKHLITATGQRVTLRCSPRSGDLSVYWYQQSLDQGLQFLIQYYNGEERAKGNILERFSAQQFPDLHSELNLSSLELGDSALYFCASSVCCGGISGANVLTFGAGSRLTVL.